This record concerns one TCR beta chain sequence. Germline V gene sequence: CDR1 SGHAT, CDR2 FQNNGV. This CDR3 region has 17 residues. The germline V and J ends were trimmed by 5 bases and 0 bases, with 17 bases remaining between them. Method: immunoSEQ multiplex PCR; TCRdb's copy keeps in-frame clones and lacks some. The table records tens of thousands of clones, roughly three quarters of them present only once. This specimen comes from a study of memory CD4+ T cells and cytomegalovirus serostatus. The sort gate was single viable CD3+CD4+CD8-CD45RO+ cells for memory CD4+ T cells. This receptor was obtained from an adult in good health and CMV-seronegative. The sample comprised memory CD4+ T cells from blood. The chain combines TRBV11-2 with TRBJ1-3; possibly TRBD1 for D (6 bases). The CDR3 bases are TGTGCCAGCAGCCAACGGGGGGACATGAGCTCTGGAAACACCATATATTTT. Its translation is CASSQRGDMSSGNTIYF.